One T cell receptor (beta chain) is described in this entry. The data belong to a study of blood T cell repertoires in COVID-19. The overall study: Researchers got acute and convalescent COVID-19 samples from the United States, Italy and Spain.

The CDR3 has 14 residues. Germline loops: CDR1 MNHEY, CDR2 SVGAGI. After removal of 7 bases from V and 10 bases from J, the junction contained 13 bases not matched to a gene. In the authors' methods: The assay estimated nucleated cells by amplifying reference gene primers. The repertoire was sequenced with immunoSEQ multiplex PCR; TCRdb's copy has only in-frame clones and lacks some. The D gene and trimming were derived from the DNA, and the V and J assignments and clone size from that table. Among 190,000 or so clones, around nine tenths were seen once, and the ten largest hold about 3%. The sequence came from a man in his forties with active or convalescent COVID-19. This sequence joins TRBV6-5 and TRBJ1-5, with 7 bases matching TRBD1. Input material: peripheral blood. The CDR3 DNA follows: TGTGCCAGCACCCCCGGACAGGACGTTCCCCCCCAGCATTTT. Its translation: CASTPGQDVPPQHF.